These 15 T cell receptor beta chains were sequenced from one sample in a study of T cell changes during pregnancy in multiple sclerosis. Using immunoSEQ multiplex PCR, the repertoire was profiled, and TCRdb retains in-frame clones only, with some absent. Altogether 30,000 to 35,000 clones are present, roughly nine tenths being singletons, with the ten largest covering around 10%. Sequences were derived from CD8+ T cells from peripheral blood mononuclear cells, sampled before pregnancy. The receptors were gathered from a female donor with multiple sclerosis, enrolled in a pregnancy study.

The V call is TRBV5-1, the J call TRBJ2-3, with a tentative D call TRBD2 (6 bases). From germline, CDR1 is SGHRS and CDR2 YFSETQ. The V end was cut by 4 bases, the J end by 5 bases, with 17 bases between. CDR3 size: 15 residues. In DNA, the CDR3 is TGCGCCAGCAGCCCCGACAAACGACTAGGAGATACGCAGTATTTT. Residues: CASSPDKRLGDTQYF.

The CDR3 loop is CASSGGTVFPAFF. The CDR3 region has the DNA TGTGCCAGCAGTGGGGGGACAGTCTTTCCGGCTTTCTTT. V and J are TRBV6-1 and TRBJ1-1; 7 bases line up with TRBD1. Trimming cost V 4 bases and J 11 bases; bases outside gene matches: 10. Germline V lookup: CDR1 MNHNS, CDR2 SASEGT. The CDR3 is made up of 13 amino acids.

This CDR3 reads CASSGGQGEVNIQYF. CDR3 nucleotide sequence: TGTGCCAGCAGCGGGGGACAGGGGGAAGTCAACATTCAGTACTTC. The genes are TRBV7-9 and TRBJ2-4, with TRBD1 matching over 11 bases. The CDR3 is made up of 15 amino acids. V lost 5 bases to trimming and J lost 7 bases; unmatched junction nucleotides: 7. Germline CDR1 is SEHNR and CDR2 is FQNEAQ (reference sequence). The full variable domain, its missing parts supplied by reference TRBV7-9 and TRBJ2-4, is DTGVSQNPRHKITKRGQNVTFRCDPISEHNRLYWYRQTLGQGPEFLTYFQNEAQLEKSRLLSDRFSAERPKGSFSTLEIQRTEQGDSAMYLCASSGGQGEVNIQYFGAGTRLSVL.

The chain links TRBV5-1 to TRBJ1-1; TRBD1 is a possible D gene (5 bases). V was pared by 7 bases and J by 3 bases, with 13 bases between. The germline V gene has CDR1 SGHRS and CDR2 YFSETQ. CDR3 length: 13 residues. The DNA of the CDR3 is TGCGCCAGCGGGGCGGCATCGGACACTGAAGCTTTCTTT. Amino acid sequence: CASGAASDTEAFF.

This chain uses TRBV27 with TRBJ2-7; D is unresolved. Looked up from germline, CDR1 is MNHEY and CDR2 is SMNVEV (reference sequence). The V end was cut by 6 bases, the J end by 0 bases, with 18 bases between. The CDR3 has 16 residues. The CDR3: CASSPLDNFASYEQYF. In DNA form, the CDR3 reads TGTGCCAGCAGCCCTTTAGACAACTTCGCCTCCTACGAGCAGTACTTC.

For the CDR3, the DNA is TGTGCCAGCAGCGGGGGACAGGTACTGACCAAACCTGGAAACACCATATATTTT. This gives the protein CASSGGQVLTKPGNTIYF. The V and J genes are TRBV7-9 and TRBJ1-3; 8 positions match TRBD1. Per germline, CDR1 SEHNR and CDR2 FQNEAQ (reference sequence). The CDR3 sequence is 18 residues long. V was pared by 5 bases and J by 2 bases, with 14 bases of the junction left unmatched.

CDR3 DNA: TGTGCCAGCAGACCCGGGACAGGGGCCTACGAGCAGTACTTC. It translates to CASRPGTGAYEQYF. The gene calls are TRBV4-2 and TRBJ2-7, with 10 bases identical to TRBD1. V dropped 6 bases and J dropped 2; count of bases not matched to a gene: 4. This CDR3 is built from 14 residues. CDR1 is LGHNA, CDR2 YNFKEQ, per germline.

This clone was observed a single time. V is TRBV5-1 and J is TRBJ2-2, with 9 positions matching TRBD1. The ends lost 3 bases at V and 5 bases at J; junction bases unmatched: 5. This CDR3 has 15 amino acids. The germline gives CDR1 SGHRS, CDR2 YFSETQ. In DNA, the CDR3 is TGCGCCAGCAGCTCCGGGACAGGGTTGACCGGGGAGCTGTTTTTT. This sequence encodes CASSSGTGLTGELFF.

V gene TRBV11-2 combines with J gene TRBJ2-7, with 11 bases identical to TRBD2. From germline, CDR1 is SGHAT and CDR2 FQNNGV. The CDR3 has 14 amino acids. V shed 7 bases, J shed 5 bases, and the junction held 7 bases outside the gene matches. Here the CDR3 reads CASTETSGTHEQYF. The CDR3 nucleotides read TGTGCCAGCACTGAGACTAGCGGGACCCACGAGCAGTACTTC.

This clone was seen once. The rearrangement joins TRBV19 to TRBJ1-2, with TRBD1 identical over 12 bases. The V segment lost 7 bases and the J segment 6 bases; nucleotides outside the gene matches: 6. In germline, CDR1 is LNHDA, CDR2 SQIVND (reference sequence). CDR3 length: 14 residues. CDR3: CASIPGQGAHGYTF. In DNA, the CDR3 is TGTGCCAGTATCCCGGGACAGGGGGCGCATGGCTACACCTTC.

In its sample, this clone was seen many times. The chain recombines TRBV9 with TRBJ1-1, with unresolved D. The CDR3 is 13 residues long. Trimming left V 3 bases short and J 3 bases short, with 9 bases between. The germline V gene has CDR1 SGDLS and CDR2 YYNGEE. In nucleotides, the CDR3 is TGTGCCAGCAGCGCTCTAACGCACACTGAAGCTTTCTTT. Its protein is CASSALTHTEAFF. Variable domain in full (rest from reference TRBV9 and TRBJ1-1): DSGVTQTPKHLITATGQRVTLRCSPRSGDLSVYWYQQSLDQGLQFLIQYYNGEERAKGNILERFSAQQFPDLHSELNLSSLELGDSALYFCASSALTHTEAFFGQGTRLTVV.

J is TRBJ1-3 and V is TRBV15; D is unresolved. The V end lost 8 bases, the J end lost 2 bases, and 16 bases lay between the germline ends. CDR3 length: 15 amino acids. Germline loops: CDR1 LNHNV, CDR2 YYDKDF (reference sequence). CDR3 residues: CATEARHRPGNTIYF. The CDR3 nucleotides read TGTGCCACCGAGGCTAGGCACCGCCCTGGAAACACCATATATTTT.

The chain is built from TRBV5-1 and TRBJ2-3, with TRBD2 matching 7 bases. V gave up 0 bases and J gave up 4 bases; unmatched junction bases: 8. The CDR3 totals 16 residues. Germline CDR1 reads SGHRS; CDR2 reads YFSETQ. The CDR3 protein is CASSLGERGAADTQYF. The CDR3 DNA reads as TGCGCCAGCAGCTTGGGGGAGCGGGGAGCGGCAGATACGCAGTATTTT.

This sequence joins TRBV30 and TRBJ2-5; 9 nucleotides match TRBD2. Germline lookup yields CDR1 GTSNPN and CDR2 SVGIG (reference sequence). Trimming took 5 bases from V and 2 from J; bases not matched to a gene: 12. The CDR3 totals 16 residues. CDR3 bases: TGTGCCTGGGAGGCGGGGGGGGGCGCGTGGCAAGAGACCCAGTACTTC. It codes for CAWEAGGGAWQETQYF.

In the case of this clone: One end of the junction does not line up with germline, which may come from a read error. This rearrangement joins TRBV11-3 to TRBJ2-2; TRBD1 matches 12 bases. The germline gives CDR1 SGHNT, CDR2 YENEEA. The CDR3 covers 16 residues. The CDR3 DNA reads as TGTGCCAGCAGCAAGGGACAGGGGGCGAACGCCGGGGAGCTGTTTTTT. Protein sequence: CASSKGQGANAGELFF.